A selection of T cell receptor beta chains follows, all from one sample in a study of T cell responses to AZD1222 COVID-19 vaccine. Sequencing was performed with immunoSEQ multiplex PCR; in TCRdb, only in-frame clones are kept and a portion is missing. This sample has around 100,000 clones, with around 88% found just once. The source material was peripheral blood, sampled 28 days after the second AZD1222 dose. Source of these receptors: an adult who received the AZD1222 COVID-19 vaccine. Each CDR3 is given with its conserved first and last residue. Fields, in order: clone size, D gene, V gene, J gene, CDR3 protein, CDR3 DNA. D genes are given only for firm matches. Expanded clones get a size class; other rows say once, few or many, or leave the size out.

clone size: NA
D gene: NA
V gene: TRBV6-5
J gene: TRBJ1-3
CDR3 protein: CASSYSGPSLGNTIYF
CDR3 DNA: TGTGCCAGCAGTTACTCGGGACCCTCACTGGGAAACACCATATATTTT

clone size: NA
D gene: NA
V gene: TRBV10-3
J gene: TRBJ1-5
CDR3 protein: CAISESGGLGNQPQHF
CDR3 DNA: TGTGCCATCAGTGAGTCTGGGGGGTTAGGCAATCAGCCCCAGCATTTT

clone size: NA
D gene: NA
V gene: TRBV6-5
J gene: TRBJ1-1
CDR3 protein: CARPQTGGNTEAFF
CDR3 DNA: TGTGCCAGACCGCAGACAGGAGGAAACACTGAAGCTTTCTTT

clone size: NA
D gene: NA
V gene: TRBV28
J gene: TRBJ2-7
CDR3 protein: CASGSNYEQYF
CDR3 DNA: TGTGCCAGCGGAAGCAACTACGAGCAGTACTTC

clone size: NA
D gene: TRBD1
V gene: TRBV6-2/TRBV6-3
J gene: TRBJ1-4
CDR3 protein: CASSNGQGAEKLFF
CDR3 DNA: TGTGCCAGCAGTAACGGACAGGGAGCGGAAAAACTGTTTTTT

clone size: once
D gene: NA
V gene: TRBV12-3/TRBV12-4
J gene: TRBJ1-5
CDR3 protein: CASQSGGNQPQHF
CDR3 DNA: TGTGCCAGTCAGTCGGGCGGCAATCAGCCCCAGCATTTT

clone size: NA
D gene: NA
V gene: TRBV20-1
J gene: TRBJ2-1
CDR3 protein: CSAPSAAEQFF
CDR3 DNA: TGCAGTGCCCCCAGCGCGGCTGAGCAGTTCTTC

clone size: once
D gene: TRBD1
V gene: TRBV6-5
J gene: TRBJ2-7
CDR3 protein: CATKTGSSYEQYF
CDR3 DNA: TGTGCCACCAAGACAGGGTCGTCCTACGAGCAGTACTTC

clone size: NA
D gene: NA
V gene: TRBV11-2
J gene: TRBJ1-2
CDR3 protein: CASSLSPSRGYTF
CDR3 DNA: TGTGCCAGCAGCCTTTCCCCCTCCAGGGGCTACACCTTC

clone size: NA
D gene: NA
V gene: TRBV27
J gene: TRBJ2-5
CDR3 protein: CASSLRGALETQYF
CDR3 DNA: TGTGCCAGCAGTTTACGGGGGGCGCTTGAGACCCAGTACTTC

clone size: NA
D gene: NA
V gene: TRBV28
J gene: TRBJ1-5
CDR3 protein: CASSLSWGFGDQPQHF
CDR3 DNA: TGTGCCAGCAGTTTAAGCTGGGGGTTCGGGGATCAGCCCCAGCATTTT

clone size: NA
D gene: NA
V gene: TRBV5-4
J gene: TRBJ2-1
CDR3 protein: CASSAPGPNEQFF
CDR3 DNA: TGTGCCAGCAGCGCCCCAGGCCCCAATGAGCAGTTCTTC

clone size: NA
D gene: NA
V gene: TRBV7-3
J gene: TRBJ1-1
CDR3 protein: CASSLSLNTEAFF
CDR3 DNA: TGTGCCAGCAGCTTAAGCCTGAACACTGAAGCTTTCTTT

clone size: NA
D gene: NA
V gene: TRBV6-6
J gene: TRBJ1-5
CDR3 protein: CASRGTWGMENQPQHF
CDR3 DNA: TGTGCCAGCAGAGGGACTTGGGGCATGGAGAATCAGCCCCAGCATTTT

clone size: NA
D gene: TRBD2
V gene: TRBV18
J gene: TRBJ2-3
CDR3 protein: CASSPQAGVVGTDTQYF
CDR3 DNA: TGTGCCAGCTCACCTCAAGCGGGGGTGGTTGGCACAGATACGCAGTATTTT

clone size: once
D gene: TRBD1
V gene: TRBV7-9
J gene: TRBJ1-2
CDR3 protein: CASSPGQGAYGYTF
CDR3 DNA: TGTGCCAGCAGCCCCGGACAGGGGGCATATGGCTACACCTTC

clone size: once
D gene: TRBD1
V gene: TRBV29-1
J gene: TRBJ1-1
CDR3 protein: CSVLTGGEAFF
CDR3 DNA: TGCAGCGTTCTAACAGGGGGTGAAGCTTTCTTT

clone size: NA
D gene: NA
V gene: TRBV4-1
J gene: TRBJ2-7
CDR3 protein: CASSQDRTGPEQYF
CDR3 DNA: TGCGCCAGCAGCCAAGACCGGACTGGTCCCGAGCAGTACTTC

clone size: NA
D gene: TRBD2
V gene: TRBV7-3
J gene: TRBJ2-3
CDR3 protein: CASSLSGSYPTDTQYF
CDR3 DNA: TGTGCCAGCAGCTTGAGCGGGAGTTACCCCACAGATACGCAGTATTTT

clone size: NA
D gene: NA
V gene: TRBV20-1
J gene: TRBJ1-2
CDR3 protein: CSATSYGYTF
CDR3 DNA: TGCAGTGCTACCAGCTATGGCTACACCTTC

clone size: NA
D gene: NA
V gene: TRBV6-5
J gene: TRBJ2-3
CDR3 protein: CASSPGGTDTQYF
CDR3 DNA: TGTGCCAGCAGTCCAGGGGGCACAGATACGCAGTATTTT

clone size: NA
D gene: NA
V gene: TRBV6-1
J gene: TRBJ1-1
CDR3 protein: CASSEYEGGSTEAFF
CDR3 DNA: TGTGCCAGCAGTGAATATGAGGGAGGGAGCACTGAAGCTTTCTTT

clone size: NA
D gene: TRBD2
V gene: TRBV7-2
J gene: TRBJ2-5
CDR3 protein: CASSFPLVAGGQETQYF
CDR3 DNA: TGTGCCAGCAGCTTTCCCCTAGTGGCGGGGGGACAAGAGACCCAGTACTTC

clone size: NA
D gene: TRBD2
V gene: TRBV10-3
J gene: TRBJ2-3
CDR3 protein: CAISDPSGGAADTQYF
CDR3 DNA: TGTGCCATCAGTGATCCTAGCGGGGGGGCCGCAGATACGCAGTATTTT

clone size: NA
D gene: NA
V gene: TRBV6-1
J gene: TRBJ2-7
CDR3 protein: CASSDGIGHLIPVSYEQYF
CDR3 DNA: TGTGCCAGCAGTGACGGAATCGGACATCTCATTCCCGTTTCCTACGAGCAGTACTTC

clone size: NA
D gene: NA
V gene: TRBV6-5
J gene: TRBJ1-5
CDR3 protein: CASSYSWQGLNQPQHF
CDR3 DNA: TGTGCCAGCAGTTACTCATGGCAGGGCCTCAATCAGCCCCAGCATTTT

clone size: NA
D gene: NA
V gene: TRBV18
J gene: TRBJ2-3
CDR3 protein: CASSNHGTSDTQYF
CDR3 DNA: TGTGCCAGCTCCAACCACGGTACTTCAGATACGCAGTATTTT

clone size: NA
D gene: NA
V gene: TRBV5-4
J gene: TRBJ2-7
CDR3 protein: CASSLGLGSYEQYF
CDR3 DNA: TGTGCCAGCAGCTTGGGACTGGGCTCCTACGAGCAGTACTTC

clone size: NA
D gene: NA
V gene: TRBV24-1
J gene: TRBJ2-2
CDR3 protein: CATSDSTEVTGELFF
CDR3 DNA: TGTGCCACCAGTGATTCGACGGAGGTTACCGGGGAGCTGTTTTTT

clone size: NA
D gene: NA
V gene: TRBV6-4
J gene: TRBJ2-6
CDR3 protein: CASSDSRDGTGGANVLTF
CDR3 DNA: TGTGCCAGCAGTGACTCGAGGGACGGGACTGGCGGGGCCAACGTCCTGACTTTC

clone size: NA
D gene: NA
V gene: TRBV7-9
J gene: TRBJ1-3
CDR3 protein: CASSLGESSGNTIYF
CDR3 DNA: TGTGCCAGCAGCTTAGGGGAGAGCTCTGGAAACACCATATATTTT

clone size: NA
D gene: NA
V gene: TRBV11-3
J gene: TRBJ2-2
CDR3 protein: CASSLDQGGSTNTGELFF
CDR3 DNA: TGTGCCAGCAGCTTAGATCAGGGTGGCAGCACGAACACCGGGGAGCTGTTTTTT

clone size: NA
D gene: TRBD1
V gene: TRBV5-6
J gene: TRBJ2-6
CDR3 protein: CASSTPGQGVRGANVLTF
CDR3 DNA: TGTGCCAGCAGCACGCCGGGACAGGGAGTTCGTGGGGCCAACGTCCTGACTTTC

clone size: NA
D gene: TRBD1
V gene: TRBV4-1
J gene: TRBJ1-2
CDR3 protein: CASTETGQGAFYGYTF
CDR3 DNA: TGCGCCAGCACTGAAACAGGACAGGGGGCATTCTATGGCTACACCTTC

clone size: NA
D gene: NA
V gene: TRBV5-6
J gene: TRBJ1-6
CDR3 protein: CASSMTVPSSYNSPLHF
CDR3 DNA: TGTGCCAGCAGCATGACAGTGCCGAGCTCCTATAATTCACCCCTCCACTTT

clone size: NA
D gene: NA
V gene: TRBV3-1/TRBV3-2
J gene: TRBJ2-2
CDR3 protein: CASSSLYTGELFF
CDR3 DNA: TGTGCCAGCAGCTCCCTATACACCGGGGAGCTGTTTTTT

clone size: NA
D gene: NA
V gene: TRBV6-5
J gene: TRBJ1-1
CDR3 protein: CASSYEGWATEAFF
CDR3 DNA: TGTGCCAGCAGTTATGAGGGGTGGGCCACTGAAGCTTTCTTT

clone size: NA
D gene: NA
V gene: TRBV28
J gene: TRBJ1-2
CDR3 protein: CASSFEPSYGYTF
CDR3 DNA: TGTGCCAGCAGTTTTGAACCCAGCTATGGCTACACCTTC

clone size: NA
D gene: NA
V gene: TRBV6-2/TRBV6-3
J gene: TRBJ2-7
CDR3 protein: CASSYSSIVHEQYF
CDR3 DNA: TGTGCCAGCAGTTACTCAAGCATCGTCCACGAGCAGTACTTC

clone size: NA
D gene: TRBD1
V gene: TRBV11-3
J gene: TRBJ2-1
CDR3 protein: CASSLVQGAYNEQFF
CDR3 DNA: TGTGCCAGCAGCTTGGTACAGGGGGCATACAATGAGCAGTTCTTC

clone size: NA
D gene: NA
V gene: TRBV19
J gene: TRBJ1-2
CDR3 protein: CASSITGGYGYTF
CDR3 DNA: TGTGCCAGTAGTATAACAGGAGGCTATGGCTACACCTTC

clone size: NA
D gene: NA
V gene: TRBV21-1
J gene: TRBJ2-1
CDR3 protein: CASSIIPGLADSSYNEQFF
CDR3 DNA: TGTGCCAGCAGCATTATACCCGGACTAGCGGATTCCTCCTACAATGAGCAGTTCTTC

clone size: NA
D gene: TRBD2
V gene: TRBV9
J gene: TRBJ2-3
CDR3 protein: CASSVNGGNTDTQYF
CDR3 DNA: TGTGCCAGCAGCGTAAACGGGGGGAACACAGATACGCAGTATTTT

clone size: NA
D gene: NA
V gene: TRBV10-3
J gene: TRBJ1-5
CDR3 protein: CAIRGTGGGQPQHF
CDR3 DNA: TGTGCCATCAGGGGAACTGGGGGGGGTCAGCCCCAGCATTTT

clone size: NA
D gene: NA
V gene: TRBV5-1
J gene: TRBJ2-2
CDR3 protein: CASSLDGDTGELFF
CDR3 DNA: TGCGCCAGCAGCTTGGATGGCGACACCGGGGAGCTGTTTTTT

clone size: NA
D gene: TRBD1
V gene: TRBV28
J gene: TRBJ1-2
CDR3 protein: CASEQGARNYGYTF
CDR3 DNA: TGTGCCAGTGAGCAGGGGGCGCGAAACTATGGCTACACCTTC

clone size: NA
D gene: NA
V gene: TRBV5-1
J gene: TRBJ1-2
CDR3 protein: CASSLESYGYTF
CDR3 DNA: TGCGCCAGCAGCTTGGAGAGCTATGGCTACACCTTC

clone size: once
D gene: TRBD2
V gene: TRBV19
J gene: TRBJ2-7
CDR3 protein: CASSVGGSNEQYF
CDR3 DNA: TGTGCCAGTAGTGTGGGGGGGTCAAACGAGCAGTACTTC

clone size: NA
D gene: NA
V gene: TRBV27
J gene: TRBJ1-5
CDR3 protein: CASSLRPGNQPQHF
CDR3 DNA: TGTGCCAGCAGTTTAAGGCCTGGCAATCAGCCCCAGCATTTT

clone size: NA
D gene: TRBD1
V gene: TRBV27
J gene: TRBJ2-2
CDR3 protein: CASRPRTGDTGELFF
CDR3 DNA: TGTGCCAGCAGACCCCGGACAGGGGACACCGGGGAGCTGTTTTTT

clone size: NA
D gene: NA
V gene: TRBV20-1
J gene: TRBJ2-7
CDR3 protein: CSASGRYEQYF
CDR3 DNA: TGCAGTGCTAGTGGCCGATACGAGCAGTACTTC

clone size: few
D gene: NA
V gene: TRBV3-1/TRBV3-2
J gene: TRBJ2-7
CDR3 protein: CASSPGAHREQYF
CDR3 DNA: TGTGCCAGCAGCCCTGGAGCTCACCGCGAGCAGTACTTC

clone size: NA
D gene: TRBD1
V gene: TRBV7-2
J gene: TRBJ1-5
CDR3 protein: CASSPSGTGRGNQPQHF
CDR3 DNA: TGTGCCAGCAGCCCGTCCGGGACAGGGCGCGGCAATCAGCCCCAGCATTTT

clone size: NA
D gene: NA
V gene: TRBV7-2
J gene: TRBJ2-1
CDR3 protein: CASSSGYGSYNEQFF
CDR3 DNA: TGTGCCAGCAGCTCAGGGTACGGCTCCTACAATGAGCAGTTCTTC